One sample yielded the 2 T cell receptor beta chains listed below, sequenced in a study of CXCR3-negative and CXCR3-positive naive CD8 T cells. Study conclusions and caveats: When CXCR3-positive naive cells were set against CXCR3-negative naive cells, the former had more hydrophobic TRB CDR3s.

No antigen has been assigned to these receptors. Each TRB cDNA library was prepared by 5' RACE (with UMI labels). TCRdb reprocessed the 5' RACE reads, keeping one entry per CDR3 protein, no DNA. The sample has approximately 120,000 distinct CDR3 sequences. What was sequenced was naive CXCR3+ CD8+ T cells from blood. Subset in this sample: CD45RO-CCR7+CD27+CD95- naive CD8+ T cells expressing CXCR3 (TNR3+). All receptors come from a human donor in good health. Some clones in this sample may be carry-over from other donors' samples.

V is TRBV6-5 and J is TRBJ1-3; TCRdb's D gene call, TRBD1, goes unchecked for lack of DNA. Germline V gives CDR1 MNHEY, CDR2 SVGAGI. The CDR3 sequence is 11 residues long. CDR3 sequence reads: CAARGLNTIYF.

The rearrangement links TRBV29-1 to TRBJ2-1. The CDR3 consists of 11 residues. Germline values: CDR1 SQVTM, CDR2 ANQGSEA. The CDR3 spells CSVELRVEQFF.